This entry concerns a single T cell receptor beta chain. The CDR3 runs 18 residues. The germline V gene has CDR1 MNHNS and CDR2 SASEGT. After removal of 1 base from V and 5 bases from J, the junction contained 13 bases not matched to a gene. Using immunoSEQ multiplex PCR, the repertoire was profiled, and TCRdb retains in-frame clones only, with some absent. This table holds 500,000 to 850,000 clones, roughly 86% found once. This specimen belongs to a study of shared T cell receptors in the human thymus. The sample also formed part of further work on human thymus T cells. That investigation notes: Healthy Finnish infants undergoing corrective surgery for congenital heart defects were used as donors. Thymus tissue was removed during corrective cardiac surgery. Repertoires sampled from thymus and blood appeared biased in V and J gene usage. Overlap was high between thymic repertoires from unrelated individuals, as reported in related research.

The sample comprised thymocytes. The V and J genes are TRBV6-1 and TRBJ2-5, with 10 positions matching TRBD2. The TCR comes from a boy under two years old with a congenital heart defect. In nucleotides, the CDR3 is TGTGCCAGCAGTGAAGAGCGGGGGGGCGGGGTACGTTGTGAGACCCAGTACTTC. Protein: CASSEERGGGVRCETQYF.